The entry below describes one T cell receptor beta chain. Isolated PBMCs totaled at least 6 million in each sample. Trimming removed 6 bases from V and 2 bases from J; junction bases left unmatched: 0. CDR3 size: 14 residues. The germline gives CDR1 ENHRY, CDR2 SYGVKD. This entry is derived from a study of blood T cells in healthy people across ages. Study information: With template switching, about one barcoded beta molecule was captured per two T cells.

Alongside a J-beta primer mix, a sample-barcoded 5' primer served in a second PCR lasting roughly 6 to 11 cycles. One entry per CDR3 protein results from TCRdb running MiXCR on the 5' RACE reads. Of over 1,500,000 distinct CDR3 sequences in the sample, about 50% are singletons; the top ten hold less than 2.5%. The chain has TRBV10-3 and TRBJ2-1; 11 bases agree with TRBD2. The sample taken for sequencing was blood. The source is a woman in her thirties or forties in good health. The CDR3 DNA reads TGTGCCATCAGGGGACTAGCGGCCTACAATGAGCAGTTCTTC. It specifies CAIRGLAAYNEQFF.